This TCR beta chain was recovered during a study of blood T cells in healthy people across ages. General study results and limits: Reliance upon unsorted PBMCs precluded definitive naive versus antigen-experienced comparison.

The CDR3 has 13 amino acids. V was pared by 5 bases and J by 4 bases, with 11 bases between. The germline V gene encodes CDR1 MNHEY and CDR2 SMNVEV (reference sequence). Turning to this clonotype: Its antigen is unidentified.

PCR was performed a second time for about 6 to 12 cycles using a sample-barcoded 5' primer and a J-beta primer mix. Every single cDNA molecule received a tag from a template-switch adaptor with 12 random nucleotides. CDR3-containing paired-end reads numbering at least 2.5 million came from each sample. Via MiXCR, TCRdb re-called the 5' RACE reads, giving one row per CDR3 protein. This table has some 900,000 distinct CDR3 sequences, about 44% appearing once. They isolated at least 7 million PBMCs from each sample. This chain links TRBV27 with TRBJ2-5; D may be TRBD1 (6 bases). Sequencing was carried out using blood. The TCR comes from a man aged 25-45 years in good health. The CDR3 bases are TGTGCCAGCAGTATCAGGGGTCGAGAGACCCAGTACTTC. Translated, it gives CASSIRGRETQYF.